What follows describes a single TCR beta chain. Its antigen is currently unknown. This record comes from a study of CD8+ T cells in alopecia areata. Study overall: Among treated patients, oral tofacitinib was administered at 5 to 10 mg twice daily. Findings and limits, study-wide: In scalp and blood, many expanded lesional clones persisted during tofacitinib. Researchers reported that TCR sharing among patients proved less clear than in mice, possibly HLA-linked.

V was cut by 0 bases and J by 0 bases, with 12 bases left in between. The CDR3 consists of 15 residues. Germline V lookup: CDR1 GTSNPN, CDR2 SVGIG (reference sequence). Treatment noted: oral pan-JAK inhibitor, 5-10 mg twice daily. RNA extraction and reverse transcription yielded cDNA as sequencing template. Produced via immunoSEQ multiplex PCR; TCRdb's table is partial and in-frame only. The sample lists about 180,000 clones, 45% to 60% seen once, with around 10% in the top ten. Sequenced material: CD8+ T cells sorted from blood, taken at roughly week 53, from a patient treated with tofacitinib. The chain carries TRBV30 and TRBJ2-7, with D tentatively TRBD1 (6 bases). This TCR was recovered from a human donor with alopecia areata. CDR3 region: CAWSVGAGDSYEQYF. CDR3 sequence (DNA): TGTGCCTGGAGTGTAGGGGCAGGGGACTCCTACGAGCAGTACTTC. The full variable domain, with the rest looked up from reference TRBV30 and TRBJ2-7, is SQTIHQWPATLVQPVGSPLSLECTVEGTSNPNLYWYRQAAGRGLQLLFYSVGIGQISSEVPQNLSASRPQDRQFILSSKKLLLSDSGFYLCAWSVGAGDSYEQYFGPGTRLTVT.